The 13 T cell receptor beta chains given below trace back to one sample, sequenced in a study of blood T cell repertoires in COVID-19. The repertoire was sequenced with immunoSEQ multiplex PCR; TCRdb's copy has only in-frame clones and lacks some. The table includes roughly 290,000 clones, nearly 90% detected once. The specimen sequenced was PBMCs or T cells enriched from blood (not recorded which). These receptors came from a woman aged 18-29 years with acute COVID-19.

V gene TRBV2 combines with J gene TRBJ2-3, with 10 bases lining up with TRBD2. The germline gives CDR1 SNHLY, CDR2 FYNNEI. V was pared by 3 bases and J by 4 bases, with 7 bases of the junction left unmatched. The CDR3 is 16 residues long. CDR3: CASSDQSGRAADTQYF. CDR3 in DNA: TGTGCCAGCAGTGACCAAAGCGGGAGGGCCGCAGATACGCAGTATTTT.

The CDR3 protein is CASSSGGGETQYF. As DNA, the CDR3 is TGTGCCAGCAGCTCAGGGGGCGGGGAGACCCAGTACTTC. The rearrangement uses TRBV5-4 and TRBJ2-5, with 8 bases aligning to TRBD1. CDR3 size: 13 residues. Germline CDR1 reads SGHNT; CDR2 reads YYREEE (reference sequence). The ends lost 3 bases at V and 5 bases at J; junction bases unmatched: 3.

A single count supports this clone. The chain links TRBV6-4 to TRBJ2-2; D might be TRBD1 (6 bases). From germline, CDR1 is MRHNA and CDR2 SNTAGT. Trimming removed 6 bases from V and 5 bases from J, with 16 bases in between. The CDR3 is made up of 15 amino acids. This chain's CDR3 is CASRGTPLGTGELFF. In DNA form, the CDR3 reads TGTGCCAGCAGGGGGACACCCCTGGGGACCGGGGAGCTGTTTTTT.

J is TRBJ1-1 and V is TRBV19; 9 nucleotides line up with TRBD1. Per germline, CDR1 LNHDA and CDR2 SQIVND (reference sequence). Trimming cost V 4 bases and J 3 bases; bases outside gene matches: 9. This CDR3 has 16 amino acids. Written as DNA, the CDR3 is TGTGCCAGTAGTACCCAATACAGGGGGCTGGACACTGAAGCTTTCTTT. It encodes CASSTQYRGLDTEAFF.

A few counts support this clone. The V gene is TRBV28, the J gene TRBJ1-3; TRBD1 is a possible D gene (5 bases). Trimming took 5 bases from V and 2 from J, leaving 7 bases between them. The CDR3 covers 13 residues. CDR1 MDHEN and CDR2 SYDVKM come from the germline V gene. CDR3: CASSRTTGNTIYF. In nucleotides, the CDR3 is TGTGCCAGCAGTCGGACAACTGGAAACACCATATATTTT.

Turning to this clone: The sample contains more than one DNA sequence encoding this CDR3. The chain has TRBV20-1 and TRBJ1-1, with unresolved D. The V gene lost 3 bases and the J gene lost 3 bases, with 11 bases spanning the gap. The CDR3 runs 13 residues. Germline loops: CDR1 DFQATT, CDR2 SNEGSKA (reference sequence). The CDR3 nucleotides are TGCAGTGCTAGTCTGGGTCGGGACACTGAAGCTTTCTTT. Protein sequence: CSASLGRDTEAFF.

DNA for the CDR3: TGTGCCAGCAGTTTGTTCAGGGGGAATCAGCCCCAGCATTTT. Translating gives CASSLFRGNQPQHF. The chain is built from TRBV28 and TRBJ1-5; TRBD1 matches 7 bases. V shed 3 bases and J 4 bases; nucleotides not matched to a gene: 3. From germline, CDR1 is MDHEN and CDR2 SYDVKM. The CDR3 has 14 residues.

About this clone: One end of the junction is discordant with germline, which a read error may explain. The V and J genes are TRBV5-1 and TRBJ2-1; 7 nucleotides match TRBD1. Germline values: CDR1 SGHRS, CDR2 YFSETQ. The CDR3 has 16 residues. The CDR3 protein is CASSSRQGLAYNEQFF. CDR3 sequence (DNA): TGCGCCAGCTCATCCCGACAGGGTTTGGCCTATAATGAGCAGTTCTTC. The full variable domain, in which reference TRBV5-1 and TRBJ2-1 provide the parts outside the CDR3, is KAGVTQTPRYLIKTRGQQVTLSCSPISGHRSVSWYQQTPGQGLQFLFEYFSETQRNKGNFPGRFSGRQFSNSRSEMNVSTLELGDSALYLCASSSRQGLAYNEQFFGPGTRLTVL.

The chain recombines TRBV30 with TRBJ2-6, with 12 bases fitting TRBD2. Germline V gene data show CDR1 as GTSNPN and CDR2 as SVGIG (reference sequence). Trimming removed 0 bases from V and 0 bases from J; junction bases left unmatched: 12. This CDR3 spans 21 amino acids. The CDR3 spells CAWSVPRWTSGKDSGANVLTF. DNA for the CDR3: TGTGCCTGGAGTGTACCCCGGTGGACTAGCGGGAAAGACTCTGGGGCCAACGTCCTGACTTTC.

The chain has TRBV3-1 (or the pseudogene TRBV3-2) and TRBJ2-1; D is perhaps TRBD2 (5 bases). The length of the CDR3 is 12 residues. V was pared by 0 bases and J by 13 bases, with 10 bases between. Germline CDR1 reads LGHDT; CDR2 reads YNNKEL (reference sequence). The CDR3 DNA sequence: TGTGCCAGCAGCCAAGATCCGCTAGCCCAGTTCTTC. This encodes CASSQDPLAQFF.

The chain uses TRBV28 and TRBJ1-5; D might be TRBD1 (6 bases). This CDR3 comprises 16 residues. With 5 bases removed from V and 1 base from J, the gap between germline ends came to 15 bases. Germline assignment: CDR1 MDHEN and CDR2 SYDVKM. The CDR3 nucleotides are TGTGCCAGCAGTACAACCGGGACACCCAGCAATCAGCCCCAGCATTTT. It yields the protein CASSTTGTPSNQPQHF.

This clone was seen just once. The genes are TRBV19 and TRBJ2-7, with a possible D match to TRBD2 (5 bases). The CDR3 runs 12 residues. Trimming left V 8 bases short and J 6 bases short, with 14 bases between. Germline V gives CDR1 LNHDA, CDR2 SQIVND (reference sequence). CDR3 coding DNA: TGTGCCAGTCCCCCAACTAGTTTCGAGCAGTACTTC. Translating it yields CASPPTSFEQYF.

J is TRBJ2-7 and V is TRBV11-2; TRBD1 matches 8 bases. Per the germline V gene, CDR1 is SGHAT and CDR2 is FQNNGV. Germline trimming cut 5 bases from V and 0 bases from J; bases unmatched to any gene: 9. There are 16 residues in the CDR3. DNA of the CDR3: TGTGCCAGCAGCCCAAGGACAGGGCGTAACTCCTACGAGCAGTACTTC. Residues: CASSPRTGRNSYEQYF.